This T cell receptor (beta chain) appears in the sequencing data of a study of cytomegalovirus exposure and HLA in healthy donors (dated by TCRdb to the late 2010s). With regard to the full study: An earlier analysis of roughly 630 of the donors reported more than 250 Gb of sequence data and about 100 million unique TCR beta sequences from about 180 million T cells. The number of donors typed differed by locus, with roughly 620-640 for A, B, C, DRB1 and DQB1, over 500 for DQA1, approximately 580 for DPA1, and over 400 for DPB1. Because of strong linkage in the cohort, 5 or 6 DR-DQ haplotypes were treated as single units for association and clustering. The study combined high-throughput TCR immunosequencing, statistical association of individual TCRs with disease status, and machine learning to predict cytomegalovirus infection status. A later analysis re-analyzed previously published TCR beta repertoires from 666 donors and added high-resolution HLA genotyping to study TCR occurrence patterns. The aim of the study was to test whether cataloging public T cell receptors could identify signatures of past pathogen exposure. Rather than using new phenotypic data, the later analysis identified candidate immune exposures from TCR beta sequences and from how often those sequences occurred across donors. Every discovery cohort repertoire had been produced on one sequencing platform. An earlier analysis of nearly 600 of the donors applied high-throughput TCR beta sequencing to assess whether each TCR beta V gene segment acted as functional or pseudogenic. Class I and class II HLA loci were covered by the typing at four-digit resolution. Donor age, sex, ethnicity and CMV serostatus were collected together with the repertoire data. Around 300 gigabases of sequencing data and approximately 85 million unique TCR sequences were included in an early release covering roughly 700 HLA-typed donors. Among some 400 genotyped donors of the cohort, an average of approximately 220,000 unique TCR beta nucleotide sequences was sequenced per donor, of which roughly 18% were non-productive. Using immunosequencing, the study profiled T cell repertoires from roughly 650 subjects and related those repertoires to cytomegalovirus serostatus. Along with the approximately 650-subject first cohort, a separate validation cohort of over a hundred different subjects was used. Genome-wide SNP genotypes for about 65% of the 666 donors were used in a later genetic analysis, which treated that subset as a discovery cohort. The genetic ancestry cluster associated with self-reported Caucasian donors included roughly four fifths of the roughly 380 genotyped donors. The full study reports these points: An earlier analysis of roughly 570 of the donors showed that most TCR beta V segments appeared in productive rearrangements either about 87% or about 30% of the time, which broadly matched IMGT annotations. The earlier analysis of about 600 of the donors excluded some 16 rarely observed V segments, including chromosome 9 orphons, because counts were too low. The presence/absence analyses assumed that sequencing depth was roughly uniform across donors, and that assumption may not be true. V-gene and J-gene trimming of TCR beta chains was associated with a missense DCLRE1C variant in a later genetic analysis, and the association was replicated in an independent cohort. In the study, around 160 TCR beta chains were listed as associated with cytomegalovirus. In both the original and validation cohorts, the classifier was reported to diagnose cytomegalovirus status with high specificity and sensitivity. Compared with equally common non-associated chains, HLA-associated TCR beta chains in a later analysis were more clonally expanded and had lower generation probabilities. In a later analysis, most CMV-associated TCR beta chains were found to appear HLA-restricted, with HLA associations seemingly driven largely by CMV exposure. A group of highly shared sequence variants was considered likely to be a technical artifact of the sequencing pipeline. In a later analysis, the rate of TCR association differed among HLA loci, with DRB1 alleles having the most associated TCRs and HLA-C alleles having the fewest. HLA typing was unavailable for some donors at each locus, so association tests used only the typed subset. Some IMGT-functional V segments, including TRBV6-2 and TRBV6-3, could not be told apart with the 87-base-pair reads, so those segments were excluded. A further reported finding was that TCR beta sequences accurately predicted the HLA-A and HLA-B alleles for most subjects in the first cohort. Linkage disequilibrium might explain the correlated functional status among segregating V segments, but an unknown experimental factor could not be ruled out. Assigning TCR associations to individual alleles was difficult when HLA alleles, especially DR and DQ, strongly co-occurred. Most TCR sequences were observed very rarely across donors, whereas some public TCRs were present in many individuals. According to a later genetic analysis, donors in an Asian-associated ancestry cluster had fewer N-insertions in productive TCRs than the roughly 670-donor mean. The only immune exposure information available for the cohort was CMV serostatus. In a later analysis, several top co-occurrence clusters were reported to appear linked to parvovirus B19, influenza, CMV and Epstein-Barr virus. In a later analysis, some 18,000 TCR beta sequences were associated with specific HLA alleles at a false discovery rate of 0.05. The cohort was sequenced for TCR beta chains only, and without alpha or paired-chain data the features that could be detected were limited. According to the authors, the approach could potentially be generalized to other disease states and immunological phenotypes. A few of the identified cytomegalovirus-associated TCR beta chains were confirmed in vitro to be specific for cytomegalovirus antigens.

The CDR3 runs 16 amino acids, cysteine and phenylalanine included. Only the CDR3 portion is preserved as DNA: 48 bases, with reading frame beginning at the first base. Looking up the germline V gene yields CDR1 MRHNA and CDR2 SNTAGT. The trim is 3 bases for V and 1 base for J, with a gap of 15 bases between the germline ends. Remarks on this clone: Its antigen is not yet known.

In total, roughly 670 healthy bone marrow donors made up the cohort. All cohort members were sampled while nominally healthy, although unrecorded immune exposures were likely present. The donor tested CMV seropositive and was one of the 289 seropositive cohort members. A peripheral blood sample was collected from each donor, and TCR beta sequencing was performed on peripheral blood mononuclear cells. The Qiagen DNeasy Blood Extraction Kit was used to extract genomic DNA from the blood cell samples. Libraries were built with the immunoSEQ multiplex PCR assay. A mixture of 60 forward primers for TCR Vbeta segments and 13 reverse primers for TCR Jbeta segments was used in the multiplex PCR. A multiplex PCR assay on genomic DNA amplified the CDR3 region of rearranged TCR beta genes. On the Illumina HiSeq System, the amplified TCR beta libraries were sequenced as 87-base-pair reads. The paper's processing steps were these. A later analysis counted 65 million to 90 million unique TCR beta chains across the 640 or so repertoires, and 10 million to 12 million of these chains were shared by at least two donors. A nearest-neighbor algorithm error-corrected the raw reads and collapsed the reads into unique sequences, merging closely related sequences to remove PCR and sequencing errors. Alignment of CDR3 sequences to IMGT reference sequences was used to assign V, D and J gene segments. For a sequence to be retained, a match of at least six nucleotides to both a V gene segment and a J gene segment was required. A rearrangement counted as productive if the CDR3 had no stop codons and remained in frame with V and J, and every other rearrangement counted as non-productive. CDR3 was defined according to IMGT convention as the region running from the second conserved V-encoded cysteine to the conserved J-encoded phenylalanine. In an earlier analysis of some 550 of the donors, sequences lacking an unambiguous match to a single V gene segment were excluded. An earlier analysis of 587 of the donors called V segments functional above 56.7% productive rearrangements and segregating when the between-donor standard deviation exceeded 5%. A statistical classification framework was built for diagnosing cytomegalovirus status from the catalog of TCR beta chain sequences. In a later analysis, V and J genes were assigned by comparing TCR nucleotide sequences against IMGT/GENE-DB human TR gene sequences. In a later analysis, CDR3 sequences and most-parsimonious VDJ recombination scenarios were assigned using the TCRdist pipeline. In a later analysis, each TCR beta chain was defined by its CDR3 amino acid sequence together with its V-gene family, and reads lacking a unique V-gene family were excluded. As a way to deal with suspected cross-contamination and a sequencing artifact, a later analysis dropped under 600 nucleotide sequences that were highly shared and had low generation probability. In a later analysis, a clonal expansion index was calculated for each public chain from normalized within-repertoire ranks of inferred template counts. In a later analysis, generation probabilities were computed with a VDJ recombination model fitted to out-of-frame rearrangements, and the resulting probabilities were checked against IGoR. A later analysis scored TCR-TCR, TCR-HLA and TCR-CMV co-occurrence with hypergeometric tests, applying a repertoire-size bias correction to TCR pairs. To estimate false discovery rates, a later analysis permuted the HLA or CMV assignments 20 times. In a later analysis, co-occurring TCRs were grouped with DBSCAN, and TCRdist sequence similarity was added when clustering was performed within HLA-allele-positive subsets. Repertoires with fewer than 30,000 or more than 120,000 public chains were left out of co-occurrence clustering, as were five repertoires with anomalous nucleotide sharing. As stored in TCRdb, this immuneACCESS dataset retains in-frame rearrangements with V and J assigned. A fraction of the clones does not appear; measured against another copy, unresolved V genes explain less than half of the discrepancy, and the remainder lacks a known reason. V, J and clone size derive from that table, while D and trimming were established from the DNA sequence. The sample has some 200,000 clones on record. In total, the top ten clones hold 0.95% to 1.3% of the sample.

Recombination linked TRBV6-4 to TRBJ1-1; the D gene is perhaps TRBD1, from 6 matching bases. Source material: PBMCs. The source of this sequence is a girl aged 2 to 9 in good health and CMV-seropositive. The sequenced DNA is TGTGCCAGCAGTGAGGTCGCGGGGGGCAGGAACACTGAAGCTTTCTTT. The encoded protein is CASSEVAGGRNTEAFF.